This is a list of T cell receptor beta chains from one sample in a study of cytomegalovirus exposure and HLA in healthy donors. Profiling relied on immunoSEQ multiplex PCR, and the TCRdb table lists in-frame clones only, not all of them. Among roughly 200,000 clones listed, around 64% were seen once. Material: PBMCs. The receptors come from a man aged 40-55 years in good health and CMV-seropositive. Both conserved end residues are part of each CDR3. A D gene is named only where the DNA matches it firmly. Expanded clones are given a class, and other clones once, few, many or no size at all.

D gene,clone size,J gene,V gene,CDR3 protein,CDR3 DNA
TRBD1,-,TRBJ1-1,TRBV10-3,CAVDRGRETEAFF,TGTGCCGTCGACAGGGGGCGAGAAACTGAAGCTTTCTTT
-,-,TRBJ1-1,TRBV6-5,CASTVKTGTEAFF,TGTGCCAGCACTGTAAAAACTGGCACTGAAGCTTTCTTT
-,-,TRBJ2-4,TRBV7-9,CASSPESIQYF,TGTGCCAGCAGCCCCGAGAGCATTCAGTACTTC
-,-,TRBJ1-6,TRBV2,CASSRTVNSPLHF,TGTGCCAGCAGTCGGACAGTAAATTCACCCCTCCACTTT
-,-,TRBJ2-2,TRBV5-4,CASSLRALDRLTGELFF,TGTGCCAGCAGCTTGCGTGCTTTGGACAGACTCACCGGGGAGCTGTTTTTT
TRBD1,few,TRBJ2-7,TRBV27,CASSGTGPYEQYF,TGTGCCAGCAGTGGGACAGGACCCTACGAGCAGTACTTC
-,-,TRBJ2-7,TRBV6-8,CASSIDSCTYEQYF,TGTGCCAGCAGCATCGACAGTTGTACCTACGAGCAGTACTTC
-,-,TRBJ2-1,TRBV25-1,CASTGDEQFF,TGTGCCAGCACGGGGGATGAGCAGTTCTTC
TRBD2,few,TRBJ2-1,TRBV29-1,CSVGGRGDRNEQFF,TGCAGCGTTGGGGGGCGGGGGGATAGGAATGAGCAGTTCTTC
TRBD1,-,TRBJ2-3,TRBV19,CASSIEGAITDTQYF,TGTGCCAGTAGTATTGAGGGGGCGATAACAGATACGCAGTATTTT
TRBD1,once,TRBJ2-5,TRBV7-9,CASSLETGEETQYF,TGTGCCAGCAGCTTAGAGACAGGGGAAGAGACCCAGTACTTC
-,-,TRBJ2-3,TRBV5-1,CASSLIPVGLGTDTQYF,TGCGCCAGCAGCTTGATTCCCGTGGGGCTTGGCACAGATACGCAGTATTTT
-,-,TRBJ2-5,TRBV12-1,CASSFVGLAGGVTQYF,TGTGCCAGCAGCTTTGTGGGACTAGCGGGGGGGGTGACCCAGTACTTC
TRBD1,-,TRBJ2-7,TRBV5-1,CASSWTGGTYEQYF,TGCGCCAGCAGCTGGACAGGGGGGACCTACGAGCAGTACTTC
TRBD2,few,TRBJ2-5,TRBV7-6,CASSSWEGTETQYF,TGTGCCAGCAGCTCATGGGAGGGGACCGAGACCCAGTACTTC
-,-,TRBJ2-2,TRBV11-2,CASSAVTRNTGELFF,TGTGCCAGCAGCGCCGTGACTCGGAACACCGGGGAGCTGTTTTTT
-,-,TRBJ2-3,TRBV5-1,CASSLAGDTDTQYF,TGCGCCAGCAGCTTGGCCGGGGACACAGATACGCAGTATTTT
-,-,TRBJ2-7,TRBV5-8,CASSLAEPEVMRYF,TGTGCCAGCAGCTTGGCCGAACCCGAAGTAATGCGGTACTTC
TRBD1,-,TRBJ1-3,TRBV5-8,CASSSDRFSSGNTIYF,TGTGCCAGCAGTTCGGACAGGTTCTCCTCTGGAAACACCATATATTTT
-,-,TRBJ2-1,TRBV7-2,CASSLVRENEQFF,TGTGCCAGCAGCTTAGTCAGGGAAAATGAGCAGTTCTTC
TRBD1,-,TRBJ1-4,TRBV7-2,CASRAGGSANEKLFF,TGTGCCAGCAGGGCAGGGGGCTCAGCTAATGAAAAACTGTTTTTT
TRBD1,-,TRBJ2-5,TRBV10-3,CAISESGTGGLQTQYF,TGTGCCATCAGTGAGTCCGGGACAGGGGGCCTGCAGACCCAGTACTTC
TRBD1,-,TRBJ1-1,TRBV6-1,CATRTGYIEAFF,TGTGCCACCCGGACAGGGTATATTGAAGCTTTCTTT
TRBD1,-,TRBJ2-5,TRBV5-1,CASRGTGSQETQYF,TGCGCCAGCAGAGGGACAGGGTCGCAAGAGACCCAGTACTTC
TRBD1,few,TRBJ2-1,TRBV10-3,CAISDWDRGYNEQFF,TGTGCCATCAGTGATTGGGACAGGGGCTACAATGAGCAGTTCTTC
-,-,TRBJ1-1,TRBV6-6,CASTISGENTEAFF,TGTGCCAGCACCATCTCGGGAGAGAACACTGAAGCTTTCTTT
-,-,TRBJ2-3,TRBV9,CASSVGGGLTDTQYF,TGTGCCAGCAGCGTAGGGGGGGGGCTTACAGATACGCAGTATTTT
TRBD1,-,TRBJ2-3,TRBV28,CASSFRGKVTDTQYF,TGTGCCAGCAGTTTCAGGGGGAAGGTCACAGATACGCAGTATTTT
TRBD1,-,TRBJ1-1,TRBV19,CASIQTGAGTEAFF,TGTGCCAGTATACAGACAGGGGCGGGCACTGAAGCTTTCTTT
-,-,TRBJ1-4,TRBV2,CASSGGDGVGRKLFF,TGTGCCAGCAGTGGGGGGGACGGGGTAGGGCGAAAACTGTTTTTT
-,-,TRBJ1-2,TRBV7-2,CASNPLGGGYANGYTF,TGTGCCAGCAACCCTTTGGGAGGGGGTTATGCGAATGGCTACACCTTC
-,-,TRBJ1-4,TRBV7-9,CSSRAEGGPLREKLFF,TGTTCCAGCAGGGCAGAGGGGGGGCCTTTAAGGGAAAAACTGTTTTTT
-,-,TRBJ2-7,TRBV28,CASSPWTDSYEQYF,TGTGCCAGCAGTCCCTGGACAGATTCCTACGAGCAGTACTTC
TRBD2,few,TRBJ2-3,TRBV5-1,CASSLEGRGAYTDTQYF,TGCGCCAGCAGCTTGGAGGGGCGGGGGGCCTACACAGATACGCAGTATTTT
-,-,TRBJ2-5,TRBV15,CATSRDSGQETQYF,TGTGCCACCAGCAGAGATTCCGGGCAAGAGACCCAGTACTTC
TRBD1,-,TRBJ1-2,TRBV6-5,CASSFRQGVSYTF,TGTGCCAGCAGTTTTAGACAGGGGGTCTCCTACACCTTC
TRBD1,-,TRBJ2-2,TRBV5-1,CASSPVQGPTGELFF,TGCGCCAGCAGCCCGGTACAGGGGCCCACCGGGGAGCTGTTTTTT
-,-,TRBJ2-3,TRBV5-1,CASNPRQASTDTQYF,TGCGCCAGCAACCCCCGGCAGGCTAGCACAGATACGCAGTATTTT
TRBD1,few,TRBJ2-1,TRBV15,CATSRDDRGFNYNEQFF,TGTGCCACCAGCAGGGACGACAGGGGTTTTAACTACAATGAGCAGTTCTTC
-,-,TRBJ1-1,TRBV7-7,CASSWRMNTEAFF,TGTGCCAGCAGCTGGCGGATGAACACTGAAGCTTTCTTT
-,-,TRBJ1-1,TRBV5-6,CASSPRRGSTEAFF,TGTGCCAGCAGCCCCCGCAGGGGATCCACTGAAGCTTTCTTT
TRBD1,-,TRBJ2-7,TRBV18,CASSLDRGSEQYF,TGTGCCAGCTCACTCGACAGGGGATCCGAGCAGTACTTC
-,-,TRBJ1-1,TRBV19,CASSNWGAEAFF,TGTGCCAGTAGTAACTGGGGAGCTGAAGCTTTCTTT
TRBD2,-,TRBJ2-3,TRBV18,CASSLRSSSGGTDTQYF,TGTGCCAGCTCACTGAGGTCTTCTAGCGGGGGCACAGATACGCAGTATTTT
-,-,TRBJ2-3,TRBV6-6,CASQAGRLRTDTQYF,TGTGCCTCCCAAGCGGGTAGGCTTAGGACAGATACGCAGTATTTT
TRBD1,-,TRBJ1-2,TRBV13,CASSYDRGDYGYTF,TGTGCCAGCAGCTACGACAGGGGCGATTATGGCTACACCTTC
-,-,TRBJ1-1,TRBV9,CASSPFMGGGDKAFF,TGTGCCAGCAGCCCCTTTATGGGGGGGGGTGATAAAGCTTTCTTT
-,few,TRBJ1-1,TRBV20-1,CSEAGNTEAFF,TGCAGTGAAGCGGGGAACACTGAAGCTTTCTTT
-,-,TRBJ2-7,TRBV5-4,CASSLTVSSDLGEQYF,TGTGCCAGCAGCTTGACAGTCTCTTCCGACCTCGGAGAGCAGTACTTC
-,once,TRBJ2-3,TRBV5-1,CASSLSIGGAASTDTQYF,TGCGCCAGCAGCTTGTCGATAGGCGGGGCCGCTAGCACAGATACGCAGTATTTT
-,-,TRBJ2-2,TRBV7-3,CASSGVGGTGELFF,TGTGCCAGCAGCGGGGTGGGGGGAACCGGGGAGCTGTTTTTT
-,-,TRBJ2-3,TRBV10-3,CAISSDTDTQYF,TGTGCCATCAGTAGCGACACAGATACGCAGTATTTT
-,-,TRBJ2-5,TRBV19,CASSRYGGLGEETQYF,TGTGCCAGTAGCCGTTATGGAGGATTGGGAGAAGAGACCCAGTACTTC
TRBD1,-,TRBJ2-1,TRBV28,CASSSSGTGFNEQFF,TGTGCCAGCAGTTCTTCCGGGACAGGGTTTAATGAGCAGTTCTTC
TRBD1,few,TRBJ2-5,TRBV6-1,CATSWGTDLGTQYF,TGTGCCACCTCATGGGGGACAGACCTTGGGACCCAGTACTTC
-,-,TRBJ1-1,TRBV2,CASRWDTSNTEAFF,TGTGCCAGCAGATGGGACACCTCGAACACTGAAGCTTTCTTT
-,-,TRBJ2-6,TRBV28,CASSQRVSGANVLTF,TGTGCCAGCAGCCAACGGGTATCTGGGGCCAACGTCCTGACTTTC
-,-,TRBJ2-7,TRBV28,CASSFLATSSYEQYF,TGTGCCAGCAGTTTCTTGGCAACCTCCTCCTACGAGCAGTACTTC
-,-,TRBJ2-1,TRBV5-6,CASSFVGGEHNEQFF,TGTGCCAGCAGCTTCGTTGGAGGGGAACACAATGAGCAGTTCTTC